This TCR beta chain was obtained from a study of metastatic and nonmetastatic thyroid tumors. As for the study in general: Repertoires of blood and of tissue (tumor or nodule) from malignant and benign thyroid patients were compared. The study, taken as a whole, reports: In blood and tumor, TCR beta diversity was reportedly significantly higher in malignant thyroid tumors than in benign nodules.

A word on this clone: Its antigen is unidentified.

Thyroid surgery took place with no prior treatment in any patient. The V and J ends lost 10 bases and 0 bases respectively, with 22 bases between them. CDR1 is SGHAT, CDR2 FQNNGV, per germline. This CDR3 comprises 17 residues. In the original processing: Across clinicopathological groups, CDR3 differences served as the basis for building a distant-metastasis classifier for papillary thyroid cancer. TCRdb reassembled clones from the PCR reads with MiXCR. These V and J calls originate from TCRdb's pipeline instead of the authors' own analysis. The sample shows 13,000 or so clones, 31% of them seen only once.

The material sequenced was tumor tissue. This clonotype originated in a male donor with papillary thyroid cancer or a benign thyroid nodule (not recorded which). Some clones in this sample may be carry-over from other donors' samples. The chain joins TRBV11-2 to TRBJ2-1; D assignment may be TRBD1 or TRBD2 (6 bases each). The CDR3 here is CATPGARLPLSYNEQFF. DNA of the CDR3: TGTGCCACCCCGGGGGCTAGGCTTCCCCTCTCCTACAATGAGCAGTTCTTC.